These 9 T cell receptor beta chains came from one sample sequenced in a study of shared clonotypes between healthy human individuals. Profiled with immunoSEQ multiplex PCR; TCRdb holds only in-frame clones, not every one. Among around 1.9 million clones listed, around 93% were seen once. It was CD45RO-negative cells, positively selected for CCR7, that made up naive CD8 cells, with terminally differentiated effector memory CD45RA+ cells excluded. Material for sequencing was naive CD8+ T cells from PBMCs. These receptors were obtained from a man aged 18-30 years in good health. Some clones in this sample may be carry-over from other donors' samples.

This chain links TRBV30 with TRBJ2-2, with 9 positions matching TRBD1. The CDR3 sequence is 16 residues long. Germline V CDR1 and CDR2: GTSNPN, SVGIG (reference sequence). V was pared by 3 bases and J by 4 bases, with 9 bases of the junction left unmatched. The CDR3 region has the DNA TGTGCCTGGAGCGGAGTGGGGACAGGGTTCACCGGGGAGCTGTTTTTT. Translation: CAWSGVGTGFTGELFF.

The chain carries TRBV4-1 and TRBJ1-2, with D uncertain. Trimming pared 5 bases from V and 2 bases from J, leaving 12 bases between. CDR3 length equals 14 residues. The germline V gene has CDR1 MGHRA and CDR2 YSYEKL. In nucleotides, the CDR3 is TGCGCCAGCAGCGATTCTCGACAAAACTATGGCTACACCTTC. It codes for CASSDSRQNYGYTF.

The rearrangement joins TRBV7-3 to TRBJ2-7; D may correspond to TRBD1 or TRBD2 (5 bases each). CDR3 size: 15 residues. CDR1 is SGHTA and CDR2 is FQGTGA in the germline V gene. The ends were cut back, 1 base at V and 2 bases at J, with 12 bases in the middle. CDR3 region: CASSLNRDPTYEQYF. The CDR3 bases are TGTGCCAGCAGCTTAAACCGGGACCCTACCTACGAGCAGTACTTC.

The V gene is TRBV5-4, the J gene TRBJ1-4; 11 nucleotides align to TRBD1. After removal of 4 bases from V and 15 bases from J, the junction contained 14 bases not matched to a gene. The CDR3 runs to 15 residues. CDR1 and CDR2 (germline): SGHNT, YYREEE (reference sequence). CDR3 nucleotide sequence: TGTGCCAGCAGCCTGGAAGGACAGGGGGCGGGTATGGTGTTTTTT. Its protein product is CASSLEGQGAGMVFF.

The chain has TRBV29-1 and TRBJ2-2; no reliable D call. V was shortened by 4 bases and J by 3 bases, with 9 bases between the two germline ends. The germline CDR1 and CDR2 sequences are SQVTM and ANQGSEA. The CDR3 contains 13 residues. This chain's CDR3 is CSVVQRDTGELFF. Here the CDR3 DNA reads TGCAGCGTTGTCCAGCGTGACACCGGGGAGCTGTTTTTT.

This clone was counted once. The CDR3 DNA reads TGTGCCAGCAGCCCTCGGTTCGTGGACACTGAAGCTTTCTTT. As protein: CASSPRFVDTEAFF. This rearrangement joins TRBV7-2 to TRBJ1-1; no clear D. From germline, CDR1 is SGHTA and CDR2 FQGNSA. The V and J ends lost 5 bases and 3 bases respectively, with 13 bases between them. This CDR3 has 14 amino acids.

The chain is built from TRBV19 and TRBJ2-2; D perhaps matches TRBD2 (6 bases). This CDR3 spans 16 amino acids. V gave up 4 bases and J gave up 0 bases, with 12 bases separating them. From germline, CDR1 is LNHDA and CDR2 SQIVND (reference sequence). The CDR3 protein is CASSRARRANTGELFF. As DNA, the CDR3 is TGTGCCAGTAGTAGGGCAAGGAGGGCGAACACCGGGGAGCTGTTTTTT. The full variable domain, with the rest looked up from reference TRBV19 and TRBJ2-2, is DGGITQSPKYLFRKEGQNVTLSCEQNLNHDAMYWYRQDPGQGLRLIYYSQIVNDFQKGDIAEGYSVSREKKESFPLTVTSAQKNPTAFYLCASSRARRANTGELFFGEGSRLTVL.

This chain connects TRBV28 to TRBJ2-7, with 7 bases matching TRBD1. From germline, CDR1 is MDHEN and CDR2 SYDVKM. There are 14 residues in the CDR3. With V trimmed by 6 bases and J by 3 bases, 8 bases remained unmatched. The CDR3 region is CASRDTGTVYEQYF. DNA for the CDR3: TGTGCCAGCAGAGACACCGGGACAGTCTACGAGCAGTACTTC.

Remarks on this clone: Other nucleotide sequences in the sample specify the same CDR3. The CDR3 coding sequence is TGTGCCAGCAGCGAAGGGGGGACTGAAGCTTTCTTT. This sequence encodes CASSEGGTEAFF. The J gene is TRBJ1-1, the V gene TRBV9; D may be TRBD1 (6 bases). V lost 3 bases, J lost 5 bases, and 8 bases lay in between. The CDR3 loop spans 12 amino acids. CDR1 and CDR2 (germline): SGDLS, YYNGEE.